A single sample is the source of the 5 T cell receptor beta chains below, sequenced in a study of T cell responses to AZD1222 COVID-19 vaccine (dated by TCRdb to about 2021). The library was obtained by the immunoSEQ multiplex PCR assay. TCRdb carries this immuneACCESS record with in-frame sequences only. Its versions omit some clonotypes, under half of them owing to an unresolved V gene in the studies checked, with the rest unexplained. A total of around 150,000 clones appear in this sample, approximately 84% of them only once. The top ten hold over 4% of the sample. This sample's time point label indicates: baseline before first vaccination. Sequenced here: peripheral blood, sampled on day 0 of AZD1222 vaccination. The receptors shown here come from an adult in good health.

The CDR3 region is CASSRYRAVNTEAFF. The CDR3 region has the DNA TGTGCCAGCAGTCGCTACAGGGCTGTGAACACTGAAGCTTTCTTT. J is TRBJ1-1 and V is TRBV6-5; a weak D match, TRBD1 (6 bases). V was clipped by 5 bases and J by 0 bases, with 13 bases between them. Per the germline V gene, CDR1 is MNHEY and CDR2 is SVGAGI. This CDR3 has 15 residues.

The genes are TRBV21-1 and TRBJ2-7; TRBD1, the D gene given by the table, was not confirmed from the DNA. TRBV21-1 is marked as a pseudogene. The CDR3 is 15 amino acids. The CDR3 DNA reads TGTGCCAGCAGCCAAAGGGGGCGGGCGTGGGGCGAGCAGTACTTC. This encodes CASSQRGRAWGEQYF.

V gene TRBV5-1 combines with J gene TRBJ2-5, with D tentatively TRBD1 or TRBD2 (6 bases each). CDR3 length: 13 amino acids. V gave up 3 bases and J gave up 5 bases, with 11 bases separating them. Per the germline V gene, CDR1 is SGHRS and CDR2 is YFSETQ. CDR3 nucleotide sequence: TGCGCCAGCAGCTCCCCGGGGGCGGAGACCCAGTACTTC. The encoded protein is CASSSPGAETQYF.

This clone was picked up one time. The chain combines TRBV3-1 (or the pseudogene TRBV3-2) with TRBJ1-4, with 7 nucleotides matching TRBD1. This CDR3 has 15 residues. Looked up from germline, CDR1 is LGHDT and CDR2 is YNNKEL (reference sequence). Trimming took 2 bases from V and 8 from J; bases not matched to a gene: 8. CDR3 loop: CASSQWRGLGEKLFF. The CDR3 bases are TGTGCCAGCAGCCAATGGAGGGGGCTGGGAGAAAAACTGTTTTTT.

The chain carries TRBV6-5 and TRBJ1-1; no clear D gene. Per germline, CDR1 MNHEY and CDR2 SVGAGI. There are 13 residues in the CDR3. V was clipped by 7 bases and J by 5 bases, with 14 bases between them. The CDR3 protein is CASKGGSGTEAFF. For the CDR3, the DNA is TGTGCCAGCAAGGGAGGATCAGGAACTGAAGCTTTCTTT.